Given below is one TCR beta chain in context. This sample is part of a study of blood T cell dynamics during melanoma immunotherapy. The table came from immunoSEQ multiplex PCR; TCRdb's copy has only in-frame clones and leaves some out. The sample lists around 10,000 clones; 70% to 90% were seen once. The time point was: pre-treatment baseline. The clonotype was recovered from a human donor with melanoma. Material: blood, obtained from a patient treated with checkpoint blockade.

The CDR3 nucleotides read TGTGCCAGCAGCGGGGGGCTCTCTGGGGCCAACGTCCTGACTTTC. Translated, it gives CASSGGLSGANVLTF. This sequence joins TRBV6-1 and TRBJ2-6; D may be TRBD2 (7 bases). The CDR3 consists of 15 residues. Trimming took off 6 bases at V and 0 bases at J, with 9 bases between the two ends. Germline V gives CDR1 MNHNS, CDR2 SASEGT.